This T cell receptor (beta chain) was profiled in a study of EBV T-cell therapy then PD-1 blockade in nasopharyngeal carcinoma. Sequencing was performed with immunoSEQ multiplex PCR; in TCRdb, only in-frame clones are kept and a portion is missing. The data contain about 19,000 clones, approximately 88% of them singletons. Treatment defined: AdE1-LMPpoly-expanded autologous EBV-specific T-cell therapy followed by anti-PD-1 nivolumab. Worth noting for this clone: Its matching antigen is unknown.

Sequencing was performed on CD8+ T cells from blood, taken around day 35 from a patient whose treatment included autologous EBV-specific T cells and nivolumab. This receptor was taken from a man in his forties or fifties with nasopharyngeal carcinoma.

The CDR3 DNA reads as TGTGCCAGCAGCCCGTCCGACAGTACCTACGAGCAGTACTTC. Its protein product is CASSPSDSTYEQYF. V and J are TRBV4-2 and TRBJ2-7; D perhaps matches TRBD1 (5 bases). V lost 4 bases to trimming and J lost 2 bases, with 12 bases between them. The germline gives CDR1 LGHNA, CDR2 YNFKEQ. The CDR3 is 14 residues long.